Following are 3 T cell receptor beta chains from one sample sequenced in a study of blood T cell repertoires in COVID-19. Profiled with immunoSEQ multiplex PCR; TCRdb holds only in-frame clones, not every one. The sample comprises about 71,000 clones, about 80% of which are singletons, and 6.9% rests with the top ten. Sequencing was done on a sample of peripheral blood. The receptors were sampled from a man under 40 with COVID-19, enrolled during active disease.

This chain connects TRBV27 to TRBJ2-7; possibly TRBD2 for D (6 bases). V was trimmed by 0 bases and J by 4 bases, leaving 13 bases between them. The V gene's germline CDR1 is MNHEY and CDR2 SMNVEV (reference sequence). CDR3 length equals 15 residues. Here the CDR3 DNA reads TGTGCCAGCAGTTTATCTTCCGGGGAGGCGTACGAGCAGTACTTC. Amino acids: CASSLSSGEAYEQYF.

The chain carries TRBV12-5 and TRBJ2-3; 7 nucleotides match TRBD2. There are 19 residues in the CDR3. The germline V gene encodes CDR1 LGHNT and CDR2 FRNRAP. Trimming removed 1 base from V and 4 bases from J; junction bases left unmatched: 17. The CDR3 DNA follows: TGTGCTAGTGGTTTGGGGTGGGGTAGCGGGCTGGGGAGATCAGATACGCAGTATTTT. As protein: CASGLGWGSGLGRSDTQYF.

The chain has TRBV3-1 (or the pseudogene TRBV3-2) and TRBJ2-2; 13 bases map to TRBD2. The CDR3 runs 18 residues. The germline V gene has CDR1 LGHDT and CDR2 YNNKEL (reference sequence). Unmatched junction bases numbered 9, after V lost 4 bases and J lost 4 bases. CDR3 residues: CASSRGLAGATGTGELFF. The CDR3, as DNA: TGTGCCAGCAGCCGCGGACTAGCGGGAGCCACCGGCACCGGGGAGCTGTTTTTT.